A selection of T cell receptor beta chains follows, all from one sample in a study of T cells in Graves' hyperthyroidism and ophthalmopathy. MiXCR, run by TCRdb on the multiplex PCR reads, gives a single entry per CDR3 protein. The sample lists around 620,000 distinct CDR3 sequences, around 15% occurring once. Sequencing was performed on blood. These receptors were taken from a woman in her twenties or thirties with Graves' hyperthyroidism. CDR3s include the opening cysteine and the closing phenylalanine or tryptophan. D genes are given only for firm matches. Only part of the rows carry a size: once, few, many, or a class if the clone is expanded.

j_call	clone_size	v_call	d_call	cdr3_aa	cdr3_nt
TRBJ2-3	few	TRBV4-1	.	CASSSRTWVPDTQYF	TGCGCCAGCAGCTCCCGGACCTGGGTCCCAGATACGCAGTATTTT
TRBJ1-2	few	TRBV10-2	.	CATSRDQSYYGYTF	TGCGCCACATCACGGGACCAAAGCTACTATGGCTACACCTTC
TRBJ2-1	.	TRBV5-1	.	CASSPLDYNEQFF	TGCGCCAGCAGCCCCCTGGACTACAATGAGCAGTTCTTC
TRBJ2-7	few	TRBV4-3	TRBD1	CASSPDTGTGTYEQYF	TGCGCCAGCAGCCCCGATACCGGGACAGGGACCTACGAGCAGTACTTC
TRBJ2-7	many	TRBV6-1	.	CASSYREIDEQYF	TGTGCCAGCAGTTACAGGGAAATAGACGAGCAGTACTTC
TRBJ1-2	many	TRBV15	.	CATSRGGGQQNYGYTF	TGTGCCACCAGCAGAGGGGGAGGGCAGCAAAACTATGGCTACACCTTC
TRBJ2-2	many	TRBV30	.	CAWSQGRHGELFF	TGTGCCTGGAGTCAGGGACGACACGGGGAGCTGTTTTTT
TRBJ1-1	few	TRBV9	.	CASSVGGSTEAFF	TGTGCCAGCAGCGTAGGAGGGAGCACTGAAGCTTTCTTT
TRBJ1-1	.	TRBV20-1	.	CSASNYRLGYTEAFF	TGCAGTGCTTCAAATTACAGGCTGGGGTACACTGAAGCTTTCTTT
TRBJ1-2	.	TRBV5-6	TRBD1	CASSLVTGGDGYTF	TGTGCCAGCAGCTTGGTGACAGGGGGCGATGGCTACACCTTC
TRBJ2-2	.	TRBV5-1	.	CASSDIGGGLGGELFF	TGCGCCAGCAGTGATATAGGAGGGGGCCTCGGCGGGGAGCTGTTTTTT
TRBJ1-2	few	TRBV5-8	.	CASSFSRESYTF	TGTGCCAGCAGCTTTTCGAGGGAAAGCTACACCTTC
TRBJ2-1	many	TRBV18	.	CASSPRNLAAHNEQFF	TGTGCCAGCTCACCCCGAAATCTAGCTGCACACAATGAGCAGTTCTTC
TRBJ2-1	.	TRBV5-5	.	CASSLVVFYNEQFF	TGTGCCAGCAGCTTGGTGGTCTTCTACAATGAGCAGTTCTTC
TRBJ2-3	few	TRBV24-1	.	CATSDLTLSSDTQYF	TGTGCCACCAGTGATTTGACGCTGTCCTCGGATACGCAGTATTTT
TRBJ2-1	few	TRBV9	TRBD2	CASSAIGAGAYNEQFF	TGTGCCAGCAGCGCCATTGGGGCGGGAGCTTACAATGAGCAGTTCTTC
TRBJ1-2	many	TRBV28	TRBD1	CASSSLEPGQEEGYTF	TGTGCCAGCAGTTCACTTGAACCGGGACAGGAAGAGGGCTACACCTTC
TRBJ2-2	.	TRBV19	.	CATQGGGAAGELFF	TGTGCCACCCAGGGGGGGGGCGCCGCCGGGGAGCTGTTTTTT
TRBJ2-7	.	TRBV6-1	TRBD1	CASSVQGQGREQYF	TGTGCCAGCAGTGTACAGGGACAGGGTCGCGAGCAGTACTTC
TRBJ1-2	.	TRBV14	.	CASRKQGSSYGYTF	TGTGCCAGCAGAAAACAGGGTTCGAGCTATGGCTACACCTTC
TRBJ2-7	many	TRBV20-1	TRBD1	CSARSPGQGGNEQYF	TGCAGTGCTAGGAGCCCGGGACAGGGAGGCAACGAGCAGTACTTC
TRBJ2-7	.	TRBV30	.	CAWSIGAYEQYF	TGTGCCTGGAGTATCGGCGCCTACGAGCAGTACTTC
TRBJ1-1	many	TRBV5-1	.	CASSLQENTEAFF	TGTGCCAGCAGCTTACAGGAGAACACTGAAGCTTTCTTT
TRBJ2-3	.	TRBV6-2/TRBV6-3	.	CASILAPGPTDTQYF	TGTGCCAGCATTCTTGCTCCGGGGCCCACAGATACGCAGTATTTT
TRBJ1-5	few	TRBV28	TRBD1	CASSLEGTGAQPQHF	TGTGCCAGCAGCTTAGAGGGGACAGGGGCTCAGCCCCAGCATTTT
TRBJ2-7	many	TRBV27	.	CASSTKGRPYEQYF	TGTGCCAGCAGTACCAAGGGCCGGCCGTACGAGCAGTACTTC
TRBJ1-6	.	TRBV24-1	.	CATSDSPLHF	TGTGCCACCAGTGATTCACCCCTCCACTTT
TRBJ1-4	many	TRBV28	TRBD1	CASSWDRGGGNEKLFF	TGTGCCAGCAGTTGGGACAGGGGAGGGGGTAATGAAAAACTGTTTTTT
TRBJ1-1	.	TRBV27	.	CASSDPNTEAFF	TGTGCCAGCTCCGATCCAAACACTGAAGCTTTCTTT
TRBJ1-5	.	TRBV24-1	.	CATSDFPFSGRNSNQPQHF	TGTGCCACCAGTGATTTCCCCTTTTCGGGACGGAATAGCAATCAGCCCCAGCATTTT
TRBJ2-2	few	TRBV27	TRBD2	CASKLLSAGGLSGELFF	TGTGCCAGCAAGCTTCTTTCGGCGGGAGGTCTTTCCGGGGAGCTGTTTTTT
TRBJ2-1	.	TRBV28	.	CASSYRGYNEQFF	TGTGCCAGCAGTTACCGTGGTTACAATGAGCAGTTCTTC
TRBJ2-1	.	TRBV14	.	CASRGWNEQFF	TGTGCCAGCCGGGGATGGAATGAGCAGTTCTTC
TRBJ2-5	many	TRBV7-6	.	CASSSLAAGRETQYF	TGTGCCAGCAGCTCCCTCGCAGCCGGCAGGGAGACCCAGTACTTC
TRBJ2-3	.	TRBV9	.	CASSNPPDTQYF	TGTGCCAGCAGCAACCCCCCAGATACGCAGTATTTT
TRBJ1-1	many	TRBV9	.	CASSVGGDVSEAFF	TGTGCCAGCAGCGTAGGGGGGGACGTCAGTGAAGCTTTCTTT
TRBJ1-1	.	TRBV20-1	TRBD1	CSARPNHRGMNTEAFF	TGCAGTGCTAGGCCCAATCACAGGGGAATGAACACTGAAGCTTTCTTT
TRBJ2-7	.	TRBV4-1	.	CASSLSGLATDYEQYF	TGCGCCAGCAGCCTTTCTGGCCTAGCGACCGATTACGAGCAGTACTTC
TRBJ1-2	.	TRBV12-3/TRBV12-4	.	CASSFGSFYGYTF	TGTGCCAGCAGTTTTGGGTCCTTCTATGGCTACACCTTC
TRBJ2-5	many	TRBV28	TRBD2	CASRAHGLAGGLETQYF	TGTGCCAGCAGGGCCCACGGACTAGCGGGAGGACTAGAGACCCAGTACTTC
TRBJ1-3	.	TRBV7-9	.	CASSLARGIGNTIYF	TGTGCCAGCAGCTTAGCGCGAGGGATTGGAAACACCATATATTTT
TRBJ1-5	.	TRBV29-1	.	CSVDGGSSNQPQHF	TGCAGCGTTGATGGGGGGTCTAGCAATCAGCCCCAGCATTTT
TRBJ2-7	many	TRBV28	TRBD1	CASSLTGVSEQYF	TGTGCCAGCAGTTTAACAGGGGTGAGCGAGCAGTACTTC
TRBJ2-7	many	TRBV20-1	TRBD2	CSADPGTIGTYEQYF	TGCAGTGCTGACCCCGGGACTATCGGAACCTACGAGCAGTACTTC
TRBJ2-5	.	TRBV19	.	CASSGSRDNRRETQYF	TGTGCCAGTAGTGGATCCCGGGACAACCGTCGAGAGACCCAGTACTTC
TRBJ2-5	few	TRBV24-1	TRBD1	CATKDRGLETQYF	TGTGCCACCAAGGACAGGGGGTTAGAGACCCAGTACTTC